This record looks at one T cell receptor (beta chain) sequence and its context. Antigen specificity is unknown. Method: immunoSEQ multiplex PCR; TCRdb's copy keeps in-frame clones and lacks some. The sample consists of 70,000 to 80,000 clones, 80% to 90% of them appearing once. These data come from a study of T cell responses to AZD1222 COVID-19 vaccine. Study outcomes and limitations: AZD1222 recipients seropositive at baseline numbered only six or seven.

Germline CDR1 and CDR2: MDHEN and SYDVKM. This CDR3 spans 18 amino acids. The V gene lost 3 bases and the J gene lost 4 bases, with 22 bases spanning the gap. This TCR derives from an adult in good health. The source was peripheral blood, collected on day 0 of AZD1222 vaccination. The chain recombines TRBV28 with TRBJ1-5, with unresolved D. The CDR3 loop is CASSLTASLGPSNQPQHF. Written as DNA, the CDR3 is TGTGCCAGCAGTTTGACGGCGAGTCTAGGTCCATCAAATCAGCCCCAGCATTTT.